The 10 T cell receptor beta chains reported below all come from one sample, sequenced in a study of cytomegalovirus exposure and HLA in healthy donors. A multiplex PCR was run with 60 Vbeta primers and 13 Jbeta primers. TCRdb's copy holds only in-frame clones and misses some; the assay was immunoSEQ multiplex PCR. The table shows more than 50,000 clones, with 65% to 90% occurring only once. The sample was PBMCs. These receptors originate from a female donor in good health and CMV-seronegative.

The genes are TRBV19 and TRBJ2-7; TRBD2 might be the D (6 bases). CDR3 size: 13 residues. The germline V gene has CDR1 LNHDA and CDR2 SQIVND (reference sequence). Trimming left V 6 bases short and J 2 bases short, with 11 bases between. CDR3 sequence: CASSGGGTYEQYF. DNA of the CDR3: TGTGCCAGTAGCGGGGGTGGAACCTACGAGCAGTACTTC.

The chain joins TRBV27 to TRBJ2-1; 12 positions match TRBD2. Germline V CDR1 and CDR2: MNHEY, SMNVEV (reference sequence). This CDR3 is 13 amino acids long. V lost 5 bases to trimming and J lost 7 bases; unmatched junction nucleotides: 0. The DNA for the CDR3 is TGTGCCAGCAGTCTAGCGGGGGGGAATGAGCAGTTCTTC. Encoded protein: CASSLAGGNEQFF.

The V call is TRBV5-1, the J call TRBJ2-2; TRBD2 matches at 7 bases. The CDR3 extends over 15 amino acids. Germline V CDR1 and CDR2: SGHRS, YFSETQ. Unmatched junction bases numbered 5, after V lost 4 bases and J lost 2 bases. Here the CDR3 DNA reads TGCGCCAGCAGCCTGGGGACTAAAAACACCGGGGAGCTGTTTTTT. Translated, it gives CASSLGTKNTGELFF.

This chain connects TRBV29-1 to TRBJ2-1; 12 positions match TRBD2. Unmatched junction bases numbered 4, after V lost 4 bases and J lost 6 bases. Germline assignment: CDR1 SQVTM and CDR2 ANQGSEA. The CDR3 has 14 residues. CDR3 protein: CSVVASGGVNEQFF. For the CDR3, the DNA is TGCAGCGTTGTTGCTAGCGGGGGGGTCAATGAGCAGTTCTTC.

The CDR3 nucleotides read TGCGCCAGCAGCCGGACTCCCCCTTCGACTGAAGCTTTCTTT. It codes for CASSRTPPSTEAFF. The chain couples TRBV5-1 to TRBJ1-1; D gene unclear. The CDR3 length is 14 residues. Trimming removed 4 bases at V and 5 bases at J, with 15 bases between. Germline CDR1 and CDR2: SGHRS and YFSETQ.

V and J are TRBV19 and TRBJ2-2, with a weak D call TRBD2 (5 bases). Per the germline V gene, CDR1 is LNHDA and CDR2 is SQIVND (reference sequence). Trimming took 3 bases from V and 1 from J, leaving 6 bases between them. The CDR3 has 14 residues. The CDR3 region has the DNA TGTGCCAGTAGTATTAGCGAGAACACCGGGGAGCTGTTTTTT. Protein sequence: CASSISENTGELFF.

This chain links TRBV9 with TRBJ2-1; TRBD2 matches 7 bases. Trimming removed 1 base from V and 9 bases from J; junction bases left unmatched: 4. Germline V gives CDR1 SGDLS, CDR2 YYNGEE. CDR3 length: 13 residues. Here the CDR3 DNA reads TGTGCCAGCAGCGTATGGGGGACTACTGAGCAGTTCTTC. Translating it yields CASSVWGTTEQFF.

The chain joins TRBV9 to TRBJ2-3; perhaps TRBD1 as D (5 bases). Trimming left V 3 bases short and J 1 base short, with 9 bases between. Germline loops: CDR1 SGDLS, CDR2 YYNGEE. The CDR3 covers 14 residues. The CDR3 protein is CASSAREGTDTQYF. The CDR3 nucleotides are TGTGCCAGCAGCGCCAGGGAAGGCACAGATACGCAGTATTTT. The variable domain in full, completed from reference TRBV9 and TRBJ2-3, reads DSGVTQTPKHLITATGQRVTLRCSPRSGDLSVYWYQQSLDQGLQFLIQYYNGEERAKGNILERFSAQQFPDLHSELNLSSLELGDSALYFCASSAREGTDTQYFGPGTRLTVL.

The chain links TRBV5-1 to TRBJ2-5, with 8 bases fitting TRBD1. The germline gives CDR1 SGHRS, CDR2 YFSETQ. The V and J ends lost 4 bases and 1 base, in that order; junction bases with no gene match: 6. The CDR3 sequence is 15 residues long. The CDR3 nucleotides are TGCGCCAGCAGCCTAAGAGGACAGGGCCAAGAGACCCAGTACTTC. It is translated as CASSLRGQGQETQYF.

On this clone: At one of its ends the junction is not consistent with the germline gene, which may arise from a read error. The chain recombines TRBV23-1 with TRBJ2-5; perhaps TRBD2 as D (5 bases). TRBV23-1 is an ORF for which the function is uncertain. The CDR3 totals 14 residues. The CDR3 coding sequence is TGCGCCAGCAGTCCACTAGAGGAGCAAGAGGCCCAGTACTTC. It codes for CASSPLEEQEAQYF.